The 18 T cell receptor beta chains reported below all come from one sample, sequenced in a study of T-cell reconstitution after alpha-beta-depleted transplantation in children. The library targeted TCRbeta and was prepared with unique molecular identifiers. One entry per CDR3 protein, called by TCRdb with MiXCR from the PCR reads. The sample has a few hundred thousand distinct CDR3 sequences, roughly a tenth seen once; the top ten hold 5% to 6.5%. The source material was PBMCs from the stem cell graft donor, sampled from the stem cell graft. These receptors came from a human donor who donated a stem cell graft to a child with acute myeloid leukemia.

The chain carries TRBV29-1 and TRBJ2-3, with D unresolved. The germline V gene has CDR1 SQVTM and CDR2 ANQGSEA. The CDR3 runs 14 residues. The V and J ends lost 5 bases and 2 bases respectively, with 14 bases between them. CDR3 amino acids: CSVWAPQHTDTQYF. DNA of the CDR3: TGCAGCGTTTGGGCTCCTCAACACACAGATACGCAGTATTTT.

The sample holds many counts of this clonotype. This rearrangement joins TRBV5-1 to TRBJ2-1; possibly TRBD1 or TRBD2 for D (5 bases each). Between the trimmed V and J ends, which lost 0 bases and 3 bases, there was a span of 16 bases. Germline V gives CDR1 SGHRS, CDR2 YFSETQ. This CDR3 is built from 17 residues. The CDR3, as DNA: TGCGCCAGCAGCTTGGGGGGGACGAAAGGAATCTACAATGAGCAGTTCTTC. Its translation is CASSLGGTKGIYNEQFF.

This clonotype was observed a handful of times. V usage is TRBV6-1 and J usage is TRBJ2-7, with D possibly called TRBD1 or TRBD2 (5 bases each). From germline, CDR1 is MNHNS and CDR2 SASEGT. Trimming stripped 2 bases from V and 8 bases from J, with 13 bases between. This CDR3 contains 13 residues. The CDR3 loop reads CASSESGHLKQYV. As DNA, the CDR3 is TGTGCCAGCAGTGAAAGCGGACATCTGAAGCAGTACGTC.

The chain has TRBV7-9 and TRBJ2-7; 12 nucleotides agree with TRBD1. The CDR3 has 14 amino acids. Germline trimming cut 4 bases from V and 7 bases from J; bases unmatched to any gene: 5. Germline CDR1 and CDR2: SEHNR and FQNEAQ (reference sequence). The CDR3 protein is CASSSRDRGHEQYF. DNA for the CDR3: TGTGCCAGCAGCTCCCGGGACAGGGGGCATGAGCAGTACTTC.

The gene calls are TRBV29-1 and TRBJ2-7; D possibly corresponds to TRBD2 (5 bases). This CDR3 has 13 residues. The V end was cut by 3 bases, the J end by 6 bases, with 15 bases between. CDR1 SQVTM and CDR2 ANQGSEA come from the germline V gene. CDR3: CSVEPTTTSEQYF. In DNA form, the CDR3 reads TGCAGCGTTGAGCCGACAACCACTAGCGAGCAGTACTTC.

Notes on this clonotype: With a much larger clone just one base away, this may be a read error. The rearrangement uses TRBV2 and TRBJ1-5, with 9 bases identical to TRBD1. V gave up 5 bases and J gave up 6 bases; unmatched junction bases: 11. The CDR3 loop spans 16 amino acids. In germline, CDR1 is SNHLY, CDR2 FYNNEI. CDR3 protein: CASSLERDRVLQPQHF. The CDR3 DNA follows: TGTGCCAGCAGTCTAGAAAGGGACAGGGTCCTTCAGCCCCAGCATTTT.

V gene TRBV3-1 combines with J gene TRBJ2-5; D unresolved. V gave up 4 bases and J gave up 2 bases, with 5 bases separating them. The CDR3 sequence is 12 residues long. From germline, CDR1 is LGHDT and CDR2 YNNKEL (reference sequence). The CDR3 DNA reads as TGTGCCAGCAGCCGGAAGCAAGAGACCCAGTACTTC. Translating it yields CASSRKQETQYF.

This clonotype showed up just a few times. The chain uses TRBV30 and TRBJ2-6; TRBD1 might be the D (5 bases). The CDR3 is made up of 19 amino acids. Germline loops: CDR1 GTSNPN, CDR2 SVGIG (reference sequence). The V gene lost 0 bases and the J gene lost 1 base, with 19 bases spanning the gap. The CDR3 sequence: CAWSVAGLATRSGANVLTF. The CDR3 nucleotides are TGTGCCTGGAGTGTAGCAGGGTTGGCAACCCGGTCTGGGGCCAACGTCCTGACTTTC.

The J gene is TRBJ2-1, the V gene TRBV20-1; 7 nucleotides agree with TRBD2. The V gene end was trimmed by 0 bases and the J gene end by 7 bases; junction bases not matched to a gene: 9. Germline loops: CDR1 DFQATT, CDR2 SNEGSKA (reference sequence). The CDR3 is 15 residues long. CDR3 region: CSARDGAGNSNEQFF. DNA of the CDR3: TGCAGTGCTAGAGATGGAGCGGGAAATAGTAATGAGCAGTTCTTC.

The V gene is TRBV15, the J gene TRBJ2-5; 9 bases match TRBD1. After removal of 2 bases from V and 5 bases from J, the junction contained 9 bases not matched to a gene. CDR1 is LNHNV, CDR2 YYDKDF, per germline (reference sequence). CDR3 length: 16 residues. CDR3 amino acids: CATSRRTGGVNETQYF. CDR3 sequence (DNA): TGTGCCACCAGCAGACGTACAGGGGGCGTTAATGAGACCCAGTACTTC.

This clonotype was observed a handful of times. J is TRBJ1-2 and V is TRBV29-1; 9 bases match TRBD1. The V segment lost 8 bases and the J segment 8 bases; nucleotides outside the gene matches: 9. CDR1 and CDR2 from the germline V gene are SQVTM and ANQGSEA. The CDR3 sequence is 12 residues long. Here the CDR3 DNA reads TGCAGCTCTAGGACAGGGGAAGGGGGCTACACCTTC. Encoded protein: CSSRTGEGGYTF.

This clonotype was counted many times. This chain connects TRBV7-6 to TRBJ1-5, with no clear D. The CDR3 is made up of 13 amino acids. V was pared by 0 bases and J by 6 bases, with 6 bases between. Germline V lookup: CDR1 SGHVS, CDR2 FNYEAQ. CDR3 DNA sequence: TGTGCCAGCAGCTTAGCCTCGGGTCAGCCCCAGCATTTT. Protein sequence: CASSLASGQPQHF.

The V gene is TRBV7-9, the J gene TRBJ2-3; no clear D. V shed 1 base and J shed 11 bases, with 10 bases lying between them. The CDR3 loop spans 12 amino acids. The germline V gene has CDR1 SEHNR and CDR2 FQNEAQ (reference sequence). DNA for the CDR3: TGTGCCAGCAGCTTAGTGTCCCTCTTGCAGTATTTT. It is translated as CASSLVSLLQYF. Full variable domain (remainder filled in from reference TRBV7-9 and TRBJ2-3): DTGVSQNPRHKITKRGQNVTFRCDPISEHNRLYWYRQTLGQGPEFLTYFQNEAQLEKSRLLSDRFSAERPKGSFSTLEIQRTEQGDSAMYLCASSLVSLLQYFGPGTRLTVL.

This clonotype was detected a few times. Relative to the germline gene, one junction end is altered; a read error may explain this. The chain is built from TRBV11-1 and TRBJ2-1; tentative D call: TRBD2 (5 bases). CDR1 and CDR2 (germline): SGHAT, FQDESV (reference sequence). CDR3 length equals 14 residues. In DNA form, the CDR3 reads TGTGCCAGCAGTTTAGTACGGGGAGACAATGAGCAGTTCTTC. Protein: CASSLVRGDNEQFF.

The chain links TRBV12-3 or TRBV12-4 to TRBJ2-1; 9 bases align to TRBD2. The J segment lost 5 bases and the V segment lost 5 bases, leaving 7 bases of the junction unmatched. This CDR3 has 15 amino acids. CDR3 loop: CASSPPSGANNEQFF. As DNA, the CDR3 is TGTGCCAGCAGTCCCCCTAGCGGGGCTAACAATGAGCAGTTCTTC.

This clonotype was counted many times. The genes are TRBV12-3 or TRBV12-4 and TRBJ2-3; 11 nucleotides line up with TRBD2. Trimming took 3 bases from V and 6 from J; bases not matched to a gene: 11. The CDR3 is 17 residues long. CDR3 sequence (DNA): TGTGCCAGCAGTTTTGAAGAGTTTAGCGGGGGGGCGGATACGCAGTATTTT. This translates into CASSFEEFSGGADTQYF.

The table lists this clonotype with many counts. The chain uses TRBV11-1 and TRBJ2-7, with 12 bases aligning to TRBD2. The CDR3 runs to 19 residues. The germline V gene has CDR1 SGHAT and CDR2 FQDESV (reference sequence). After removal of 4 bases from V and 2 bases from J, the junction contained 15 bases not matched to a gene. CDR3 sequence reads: CASSSRPTTSGRGAYEQYF. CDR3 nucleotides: TGTGCCAGCAGCTCCCGGCCCACGACTAGCGGGAGAGGTGCCTACGAGCAGTACTTC.

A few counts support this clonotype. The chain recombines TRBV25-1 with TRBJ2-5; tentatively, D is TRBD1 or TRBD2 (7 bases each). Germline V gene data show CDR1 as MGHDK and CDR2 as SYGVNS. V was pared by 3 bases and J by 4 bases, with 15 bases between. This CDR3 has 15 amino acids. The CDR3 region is CASSEAQGGGETQYF. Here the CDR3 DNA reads TGTGCCAGCAGTGAGGCCCAGGGGGGGGGAGAGACCCAGTACTTC.